There are a few counts of the clone carrying this T cell receptor beta chain. Antigen: not known. The entry originates in a study of post-analysis software for immune sequencing data. The study's findings and limits: Multiple sclerosis was associated with a significant reduction in normalized Chao1 diversity relative to controls. The F measure placed samples prepared in the same batch into strongly shared clusters. Four or five TRBV segments (TRBV5-6, TRBV5-1 and TRBV20-1 among them) occurred more frequently in patients than in controls.

The V gene's germline CDR1 is MNHNY and CDR2 SVGAGI (reference sequence). Trimming took 0 bases from V and 5 from J; bases not matched to a gene: 6. The CDR3 runs to 17 residues. cDNA libraries of TCR beta carried unique molecular identifiers. From around 1 to 10 million T cells, hundreds of thousands of cDNA molecules were obtained. TCRdb redid the calling of the PCR reads with MiXCR, one entry per CDR3 protein. The top ten hold approximately 5% of the sample, which has fewer than 850,000 distinct CDR3 sequences, 40% to 55% seen once. What was sequenced was blood. The chain recombines TRBV6-6 with TRBJ2-7; 14 nucleotides line up with TRBD2. This TCR came from a girl aged 10 to 17 with multiple sclerosis. The CDR3 sequence: CASSYSTSGRAGNEQYF. The CDR3 bases are TGTGCCAGCAGTTACTCGACTAGCGGGAGGGCCGGTAACGAGCAGTACTTC.